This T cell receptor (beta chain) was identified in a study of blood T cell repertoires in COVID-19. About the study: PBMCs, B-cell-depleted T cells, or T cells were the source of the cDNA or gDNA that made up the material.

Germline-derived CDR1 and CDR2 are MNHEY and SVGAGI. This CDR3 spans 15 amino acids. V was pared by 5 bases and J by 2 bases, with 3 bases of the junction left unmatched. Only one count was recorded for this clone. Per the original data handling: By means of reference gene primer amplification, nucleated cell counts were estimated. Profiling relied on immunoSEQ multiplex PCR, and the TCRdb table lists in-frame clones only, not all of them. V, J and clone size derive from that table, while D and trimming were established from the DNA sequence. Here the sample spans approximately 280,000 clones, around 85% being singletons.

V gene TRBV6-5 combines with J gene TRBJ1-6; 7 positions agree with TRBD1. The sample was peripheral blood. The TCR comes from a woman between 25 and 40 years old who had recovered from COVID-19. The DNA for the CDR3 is TGTGCCAGCAGTCCGGGACAGACCTATAATTCACCCCTCCACTTT. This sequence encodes CASSPGQTYNSPLHF.